The entry below describes one TCR beta chain. This entry comes from a study of T cell responses to AZD1222 COVID-19 vaccine. The data were produced by immunoSEQ multiplex PCR, yet TCRdb's version contains in-frame clones alone and is incomplete. The sample lists around 140,000 clones, roughly 92% occurring once. The CDR3 is made up of 14 amino acids. The V gene lost 4 bases and the J gene lost 5 bases, with 12 bases spanning the gap. Germline values: CDR1 MNHEY, CDR2 SVGAGI. The clonotype originates from an adult in good health. The source was peripheral blood, collected on day 0 of AZD1222 vaccination. This chain uses TRBV6-5 with TRBJ1-5; D unresolved. This CDR3 is CASSSRAWDQPQHF. CDR3 DNA: TGTGCCAGCAGTTCCCGAGCTTGGGATCAGCCCCAGCATTTT.